This entry lists 31 T cell receptor beta chains sequenced from one sample in a study of T cell clones after liver transplantation. Sequenced by immunoSEQ multiplex PCR; TCRdb stores in-frame clones only, minus some. Among about 15,000 clones, approximately 81% were seen once, and the ten largest hold 25% to 30%. The sample was CD8+ T cells from blood, taken 47 months after liver transplant. The origin of the receptors is a human patient who received a liver transplant. Some T cells may trace back to the graft donor.

This clone was seen a single time. This chain joins TRBV21-1 and TRBJ1-2. TRBV21-1 is termed a pseudogene. The CDR3 loop spans 13 amino acids. As DNA, the CDR3 is TGTGCCAGCAGCAAAAGGGGAGGCTATGGCTACACCTTC. Translating it yields CASSKRGGYGYTF.

This chain links TRBV27 with TRBJ1-5; a possible D gene is TRBD1 (5 bases). The CDR3 loop spans 15 amino acids. Germline V gene data show CDR1 as MNHEY and CDR2 as SMNVEV (reference sequence). V gave up 6 bases and J gave up 4 bases, with 16 bases separating them. The DNA for the CDR3 is TGTGCCAGCAGCTCTAGCGGGACGATAAATCAGCCCCAGCATTTT. It is translated as CASSSSGTINQPQHF.

The chain uses TRBV6-4 and TRBJ2-2; D is unclear. CDR1 and CDR2 (germline): MRHNA, SNTAGT. This CDR3 contains 14 residues. Trimming cost V 6 bases and J 0 bases, with 8 bases left between them. The CDR3 DNA reads TGTGCCAGCAGGGAGCGCGCGAACACCGGGGAGCTGTTTTTT. Amino acids: CASRERANTGELFF.

The V gene is TRBV19, the J gene TRBJ2-1, with 7 bases identical to TRBD2. The CDR3 has 14 amino acids. CDR1 is LNHDA and CDR2 is SQIVND in the germline V gene (reference sequence). J gave up 5 bases and V 0 bases, and 1 base lay outside the gene matches. The CDR3 DNA is TGTGCCAGTAGTATAGACCGGGGGGACAATGAGCAGTTCTTC. Its translation: CASSIDRGDNEQFF.

Sample share makes this clone medium-sized. The J gene is TRBJ2-7, the V gene TRBV2, with TRBD1 matching 9 bases. Germline V gene sequence: CDR1 SNHLY, CDR2 FYNNEI. The ends lost 6 bases at V and 3 bases at J; junction bases unmatched: 3. The CDR3 extends over 13 amino acids. The CDR3 region has the DNA TGTGCCAGCAGGAAGGGACAGGGCTACGAGCAGTACTTC. Translation: CASRKGQGYEQYF.

This chain joins TRBV5-1 and TRBJ1-1; D is uncertain. V was cut by 0 bases and J by 0 bases, with 9 bases left in between. The germline V gene encodes CDR1 SGHRS and CDR2 YFSETQ. This CDR3 has 15 amino acids. The CDR3 loop reads CASSLVADMNTEAFF. For the CDR3, the DNA is TGCGCCAGCAGCTTGGTAGCTGATATGAACACTGAAGCTTTCTTT.

V usage is TRBV27 and J usage is TRBJ2-3, with TRBD2 identical over 9 bases. The trim removed 3 bases at V and 2 bases at J, leaving 6 bases unmatched. The CDR3 is 16 amino acids. The germline V gene has CDR1 MNHEY and CDR2 SMNVEV (reference sequence). The CDR3 sequence is CASSFSPSGNTDTQYF. The CDR3 DNA sequence: TGTGCCAGCAGTTTTTCTCCTAGCGGGAACACAGATACGCAGTATTTT.

The CDR3 is CASSLEGLGNSPLHF. The CDR3 DNA follows: TGTGCCAGCAGCTTGGAGGGGTTGGGTAATTCACCCCTCCACTTT. This sequence joins TRBV5-4 and TRBJ1-6, with D tentatively TRBD1 (5 bases). Germline values: CDR1 SGHNT, CDR2 YYREEE (reference sequence). The CDR3 runs to 15 residues. Trimming took off 0 bases at V and 6 bases at J, with 10 bases between the two ends.

This clone was observed a few times. V gene TRBV4-3 combines with J gene TRBJ2-3, with D unclear. Germline V lookup: CDR1 LGHNA, CDR2 YSLEER. CDR3 length: 15 amino acids. V lost 2 bases and J 0 bases, leaving 9 bases between the germline ends. Here the CDR3 reads CASSQWATSTDTQYF. The CDR3 bases are TGCGCCAGCAGCCAATGGGCTACTAGCACAGATACGCAGTATTTT.

The chain uses TRBV19 and TRBJ1-1; D call uncertain. The CDR3 spans 15 residues. Trimming removed 3 bases at V and 5 bases at J, with 16 bases between. In germline, CDR1 is LNHDA, CDR2 SQIVND (reference sequence). The CDR3 DNA reads TGTGCCAGTAGTATTGGCAGATTCTTAAGGACTGAAGCTTTCTTT. Its protein is CASSIGRFLRTEAFF. The full variable domain, with the rest looked up from reference TRBV19 and TRBJ1-1, is DGGITQSPKYLFRKEGQNVTLSCEQNLNHDAMYWYRQDPGQGLRLIYYSQIVNDFQKGDIAEGYSVSREKKESFPLTVTSAQKNPTAFYLCASSIGRFLRTEAFFGQGTRLTVV.

CDR3 amino acids: CASSLWWPRGISSYNEQFF. The CDR3 nucleotides are TGTGCCAGCAGCCTATGGTGGCCCAGGGGCATAAGCTCCTACAATGAGCAGTTCTTC. This sequence joins TRBV5-6 and TRBJ2-1, with D possibly TRBD1 on 6 matching bases. Per the germline V gene, CDR1 is SGHDT and CDR2 is YYEEEE. The CDR3 is made up of 19 amino acids. Trimming removed 4 bases at V and 0 bases at J, with 23 bases between.

This chain links TRBV7-6 with TRBJ1-1; D might be TRBD1 (5 bases). Germline values: CDR1 SGHVS, CDR2 FNYEAQ. Trimming took 4 bases from V and 3 from J, leaving 18 bases between them. This CDR3 is 16 amino acids long. The CDR3: CASSSPREMGDTEAFF. In DNA form, the CDR3 reads TGTGCCAGCAGCTCACCCCGGGAGATGGGGGACACTGAAGCTTTCTTT.

For this clone: Since a much larger clone is just one base distant, this may be a read error. The J gene is TRBJ2-1, the V gene TRBV27; tentatively, D is TRBD1 (5 bases). The CDR3 length is 16 residues. V was shortened by 5 bases and J by 5 bases, with 19 bases between the two germline ends. Germline lookup yields CDR1 MNHEY and CDR2 SMNVEV (reference sequence). CDR3 sequence reads: CASSTPPGRVDNEQFF. As DNA, the CDR3 is TGTGCCAGCAGTACCCCTCCGGGCAGGGTCGACAATGAGCAGTTCTTC.

The chain combines TRBV2 with TRBJ2-7; 7 bases line up with TRBD1. Germline V gives CDR1 SNHLY, CDR2 FYNNEI. This CDR3 contains 15 residues. With V trimmed by 3 bases and J by 2 bases, 7 bases remained unmatched. The CDR3 spells CASSDDRDSTYEQYF. The CDR3 DNA sequence: TGTGCCAGCAGTGATGACCGGGACAGCACCTACGAGCAGTACTTC.

The J gene is TRBJ2-7, the V gene TRBV7-9; D may be TRBD1 or TRBD2 (5 bases each). Germline CDR1 is SEHNR and CDR2 is FQNEAQ (reference sequence). The germline V and J ends were trimmed by 8 bases and 0 bases, with 17 bases remaining between them. The CDR3 is made up of 15 amino acids. CDR3 sequence reads: CASREDRAYSYEQYF. The CDR3 DNA sequence: TGTGCCAGCCGGGAAGACAGAGCATACTCCTACGAGCAGTACTTC. Full variable domain (outside the CDR3, taken from reference TRBV7-9 and TRBJ2-7): DTGVSQNPRHKITKRGQNVTFRCDPISEHNRLYWYRQTLGQGPEFLTYFQNEAQLEKSRLLSDRFSAERPKGSFSTLEIQRTEQGDSAMYLCASREDRAYSYEQYFGPGTRLTVT.

The CDR3 DNA is TGTGCCAGCAGCCCTCACAAGAGGAACACTGAAGCTTTCTTT. Protein product: CASSPHKRNTEAFF. The V call is TRBV11-2, the J call TRBJ1-1; D call uncertain. The CDR3 length is 14 residues. Per germline, CDR1 SGHAT and CDR2 FQNNGV. V was trimmed by 5 bases and J by 1 base, leaving 11 bases between them.

CDR3 coding DNA: TGTGCCAGCAGTCCAAACAGCGGGGGTCAAGAGACCCAGTACTTC. As protein: CASSPNSGGQETQYF. This sequence joins TRBV27 and TRBJ2-5; 8 bases agree with TRBD2. Germline assignment: CDR1 MNHEY and CDR2 SMNVEV (reference sequence). J was trimmed by 2 bases and V by 5 bases; bases with no gene match: 7. The CDR3 runs 15 residues.

V gene TRBV7-2 combines with J gene TRBJ2-1, with D uncertain. Germline CDR1 reads SGHTA; CDR2 reads FQGNSA. This CDR3 is built from 11 residues. V gave up 3 bases and J gave up 7 bases, with 4 bases separating them. This CDR3 is CASSFRNEQFF. The CDR3 DNA reads TGTGCCAGCAGCTTCAGGAATGAGCAGTTCTTC.

This chain links TRBV5-1 with TRBJ2-2, with 12 bases identical to TRBD2. Germline lookup yields CDR1 SGHRS and CDR2 YFSETQ. J lost 6 bases, V lost 0 bases, and 6 bases had no gene match. The CDR3 is made up of 17 amino acids. CDR3 bases: TGCGCCAGCAGCTTGGCCGGTCTAGCGGGAGGGCCCGGGGAGCTGTTTTTT. Its protein product is CASSLAGLAGGPGELFF.

The chain has TRBV5-1 and TRBJ1-2, with TRBD1 matching over 7 bases. Losses at the gene ends were 0 bases for V and 6 bases for J; bases not matched to a gene: 11. Germline CDR1 reads SGHRS; CDR2 reads YFSETQ. The CDR3 loop spans 16 amino acids. CDR3 in DNA: TGCGCCAGCAGCTTGGACAGGGACAGACCTGAGCATGGCTACACCTTC. It translates to CASSLDRDRPEHGYTF.

In this sample, this clone turned up a few times. The CDR3 DNA reads as TGTGCCAGAGGGGACTGGAACACCGGGGAGCTGTTTTTT. Translation gives CARGDWNTGELFF. The chain uses TRBV27 and TRBJ2-2; tentative D call: TRBD2 (6 bases). In germline, CDR1 is MNHEY, CDR2 SMNVEV (reference sequence). With 9 bases removed from V and 1 base from J, the gap between germline ends came to 9 bases. This CDR3 region has 13 residues.

The rearrangement joins TRBV19 to TRBJ2-7; possible D gene TRBD1, 5 bases. CDR1 and CDR2 from the germline V gene are LNHDA and SQIVND (reference sequence). CDR3 length: 17 residues. V dropped 0 bases and J dropped 3 bases, with 18 bases sitting between them. CDR3 nucleotide sequence: TGTGCCAGTAGTATAGATCATAGGACACTGGAGCTCTACGAGCAGTACTTC. It translates to CASSIDHRTLELYEQYF. The complete variable domain, with remaining parts taken from reference TRBV19 and TRBJ2-7, reads DGGITQSPKYLFRKEGQNVTLSCEQNLNHDAMYWYRQDPGQGLRLIYYSQIVNDFQKGDIAEGYSVSREKKESFPLTVTSAQKNPTAFYLCASSIDHRTLELYEQYFGPGTRLTVT.

The V call is TRBV6-1, the J call TRBJ2-7; TRBD1 agrees at 11 bases. Germline trimming cut 1 base from V and 0 bases from J; bases unmatched to any gene: 2. Germline V gene data show CDR1 as MNHNS and CDR2 as SASEGT. The CDR3 totals 16 residues. The chain's CDR3 is CASSEVGTGGSYEQYF. DNA of the CDR3: TGTGCCAGCAGTGAAGTTGGGACAGGGGGCTCCTACGAGCAGTACTTC.

This clone is medium-sized (0.01 to 0.1%). The genes are TRBV29-1 and TRBJ1-2, with 12 bases lining up with TRBD1. V shed 0 bases, J shed 5 bases, and the junction held 10 bases outside the gene matches. This CDR3 region has 17 residues. CDR1 SQVTM and CDR2 ANQGSEA come from the germline V gene. In DNA form, the CDR3 reads TGCAGCGTTGAAGATGGGACAGGGGGCTTAGGATTATATGGCTACACCTTC. Amino acids: CSVEDGTGGLGLYGYTF.

The chain has TRBV4-2 and TRBJ2-5; D may be TRBD2 (5 bases). The germline V and J ends were trimmed by 5 bases and 10 bases, with 11 bases remaining between them. In germline, CDR1 is LGHNA, CDR2 YNFKEQ. The CDR3 length is 11 residues. The CDR3 reads CASSAGVDQYF. The CDR3 nucleotides read TGTGCCAGCAGCGCCGGGGTGGACCAGTACTTC.

The V call is TRBV29-1, the J call TRBJ2-1; unclear D gene. The CDR3 contains 12 residues. Germline V gene data show CDR1 as SQVTM and CDR2 as ANQGSEA. Trimming shortened V by 5 bases and J by 3 bases, and 8 bases separated the two germline ends. For the CDR3, the DNA is TGCAGCGTTAATCTAGGCTACAATGAGCAGTTCTTC. Amino acids: CSVNLGYNEQFF.

This clone was observed a single time. The V and J genes are TRBV29-1 and TRBJ1-2; tentatively, D is TRBD1 (5 bases). The V end was cut by 0 bases, the J end by 3 bases, with 17 bases between. The CDR3 runs to 16 residues. The germline CDR1 and CDR2 sequences are SQVTM and ANQGSEA. The DNA for the CDR3 is TGCAGCGTTGAAGATCCCGGGACCACTTTCGACTATGGCTACACCTTC. Residues: CSVEDPGTTFDYGYTF.

This chain links TRBV4-1 with TRBJ2-7, with D unresolved. The CDR3 loop spans 17 amino acids. The ends were cut back, 0 bases at V and 1 base at J, with 16 bases in the middle. The V gene's germline CDR1 is MGHRA and CDR2 YSYEKL. CDR3 nucleotides: TGCGCCAGCAGCCAAGAAGAAGAAGCGAGACCATCCTACGAGCAGTACTTC. This codes for CASSQEEEARPSYEQYF.

V is TRBV28 and J is TRBJ1-2; 8 bases agree with TRBD1. V shed 3 bases and J 7 bases; nucleotides not matched to a gene: 7. Per the germline V gene, CDR1 is MDHEN and CDR2 is SYDVKM. The CDR3 spans 14 residues. The CDR3 spells CASSLGQVGGGYTF. The CDR3, as DNA: TGTGCCAGCAGTTTGGGACAGGTGGGGGGTGGCTACACCTTC.

The chain joins TRBV5-1 to TRBJ2-7, with 9 nucleotides matching TRBD1. With V trimmed by 1 base and J by 3 bases, 5 bases remained unmatched. The germline gives CDR1 SGHRS, CDR2 YFSETQ. The CDR3 has 15 residues. CDR3 sequence: CASSLTQGQGYEQYF. DNA of the CDR3: TGCGCCAGCAGCTTGACCCAGGGACAGGGCTACGAGCAGTACTTC.

The sample holds a few counts of this clone. This rearrangement joins TRBV2 to TRBJ1-5; D is unclear. Germline V lookup: CDR1 SNHLY, CDR2 FYNNEI. The V end was cut by 8 bases, the J end by 5 bases, with 10 bases between. The CDR3 sequence is 12 residues long. The CDR3 DNA follows: TGTGCCAGCGAAGATGGATATCAGCCCCAGCATTTT. It encodes CASEDGYQPQHF.